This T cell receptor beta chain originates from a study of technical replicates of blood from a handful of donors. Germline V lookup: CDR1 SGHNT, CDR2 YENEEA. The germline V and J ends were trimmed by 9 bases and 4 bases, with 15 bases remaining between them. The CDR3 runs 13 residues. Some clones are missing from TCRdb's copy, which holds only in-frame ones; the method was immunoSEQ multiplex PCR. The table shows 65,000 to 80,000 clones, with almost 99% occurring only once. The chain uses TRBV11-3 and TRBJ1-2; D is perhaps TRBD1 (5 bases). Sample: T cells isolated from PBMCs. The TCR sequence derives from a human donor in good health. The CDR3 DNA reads TGTGCCAGTTCGTCGGTGGGGCGCTATGGCTACACCTTC. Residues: CASSSVGRYGYTF.